The 27 T cell receptor beta chains presented below share a single source sample, sequenced in a study of beta chain features in type 1 diabetes (dated by TCRdb to the late 2010s). The paper as a whole reports these results and caveats: A moderate but significant shortening of TCRB CDR3 length was observed in type 1 diabetes patients in all four CD4+ subsets.

Their recognized antigens are unknown. Libraries were made using the immunoSEQ multiplex PCR assay. All of the isolated RNA was reverse transcribed with the High Capacity cDNA Reverse Transcription Kit, so expressed TCRB transcripts were sequenced. In its TCRdb copy, this immuneACCESS table keeps in-frame sequences only and misses some clones. Where compared with another copy, unresolved V genes explain less than half of these, and the others have no known cause. The sample table shows about 230,000 clones, and approximately 16% are seen once. More than 0.075% of the sample rests with the top ten. The sequenced sample was naive CD4+ T cells from blood. Taken with the paper, the label for cell subset or site translates to: true naive CD4+ T cells. These receptors all come from a man aged 25-45 years with type 1 diabetes.

Only a few counts were recorded for this clone. This chain joins TRBV6-1 and TRBJ2-1; 12 bases are shared with TRBD2. This CDR3 is built from 16 residues. V gave up 2 bases and J gave up 7 bases; unmatched junction bases: 6. Looked up from germline, CDR1 is MNHNS and CDR2 is SASEGT. The CDR3 bases are TGTGCCAGCAGTGAACCGGGACTAGCGGGCTCGAATGAGCAGTTCTTC. Encoded protein: CASSEPGLAGSNEQFF.

This clone was picked up a small number of times. The genes are TRBV5-1 and TRBJ2-3; 10 bases line up with TRBD2. Trimming cost V 4 bases and J 4 bases; bases outside gene matches: 9. This CDR3 has 16 residues. CDR1 is SGHRS, CDR2 YFSETQ, per germline. The CDR3 sequence is CASSLPSGSLADTQYF. The CDR3 DNA sequence: TGCGCCAGCAGCCTCCCTAGCGGGAGTTTAGCAGATACGCAGTATTTT.

The chain has TRBV21-1 and TRBJ2-6. TRBV21-1 is a pseudogene. There are 12 residues in the CDR3. CDR3 residues: CASSKTLCVLTF. The CDR3 DNA sequence: TGTGCCAGCAGCAAAACCCTGTGCGTCCTGACTTTC.

The chain combines TRBV7-9 with TRBJ2-1, with a weak D call TRBD1 (8 bases). V shed 5 bases and J shed 13 bases, with 18 bases lying between them. Germline V lookup: CDR1 SEHNR, CDR2 FQNEAQ (reference sequence). The length of the CDR3 is 13 residues. CDR3 in amino acids: CASSQAGQDRQFF. The CDR3 DNA follows: TGTGCCAGCAGCCAAGCGGGACAGGATAGACAGTTCTTC.

This clone was observed a handful of times. This chain joins TRBV29-1 and TRBJ2-1; perhaps TRBD1 as D (5 bases). Deletions cut 7 bases from V and 15 bases from J, with 25 bases between. The CDR3 totals 13 residues. Germline V gene sequence: CDR1 SQVTM, CDR2 ANQGSEA. The CDR3 bases are TGCAGCGGAGACAGTTCCTCGTTAGGTATGATGTTCTTC. It translates to CSGDSSSLGMMFF.

The V call is TRBV4-3, the J call TRBJ2-4; 8 nucleotides match TRBD1. V lost 3 bases to trimming and J lost 6 bases; unmatched junction nucleotides: 10. This CDR3 contains 16 residues. The V gene's germline CDR1 is LGHNA and CDR2 YSLEER. CDR3 residues: CASSQGHRGTVNIQYF. CDR3 nucleotides: TGCGCCAGCAGCCAGGGCCACAGGGGGACGGTAAACATTCAGTACTTC.

This clone has only a few counts. The chain uses TRBV7-2 and TRBJ2-5; no definite D call. V was cut by 1 base and J by 4 bases, with 13 bases left in between. The CDR3 consists of 15 residues. Germline lookup yields CDR1 SGHTA and CDR2 FQGNSA. The CDR3 nucleotides are TGTGCCAGCAGCTTAGAACGGAGCCAAGGAGAGACCCAGTACTTC. It specifies CASSLERSQGETQYF.

This clone was found a few times. The gene calls are TRBV5-1 and TRBJ2-1; D is undetermined. This CDR3 has 13 amino acids. Per the germline V gene, CDR1 is SGHRS and CDR2 is YFSETQ. Trimming removed 6 bases from V and 0 bases from J, with 7 bases in between. The CDR3 region has the DNA TGCGCCAGCACTAGTTACTCCTACAATGAGCAGTTCTTC. Protein sequence: CASTSYSYNEQFF.

This clone was found a few times. The chain has TRBV28 and TRBJ1-1; maybe TRBD1 (5 bases). Trimming removed 3 bases at V and 1 base at J, with 21 bases between. This CDR3 has 18 amino acids. Germline V gene lookup returns CDR1 MDHEN and CDR2 SYDVKM. DNA of the CDR3: TGTGCCAGCAGTTTGGGACCGCTAATTCGACAGCCGAACACTGAAGCTTTCTTT. Translating it yields CASSLGPLIRQPNTEAFF.

This clone came up a few times. J is TRBJ2-7 and V is TRBV15, with 10 bases lining up with TRBD2. This CDR3 region has 14 residues. The ends lost 9 bases at V and 0 bases at J; junction bases unmatched: 5. The germline CDR1 and CDR2 sequences are LNHNV and YYDKDF (reference sequence). Here the CDR3 reads CATRTSGASYEQYF. CDR3 DNA: TGTGCCACAAGAACTAGCGGGGCCTCCTACGAGCAGTACTTC.

In its sample, this clone was seen a few times. V is TRBV10-1 and J is TRBJ2-7; the D is unclear. Germline V gene sequence: CDR1 WNHNN, CDR2 SYGVQD (reference sequence). CDR3 length: 9 residues. The CDR3, as DNA: TGCGCACTCCTGGCCGAGCAGTACTTC. This sequence encodes CALLAEQYF.

This clone was recorded a few times. The genes are TRBV30 and TRBJ2-3, with TRBD1 matching over 8 bases. The germline CDR1 and CDR2 sequences are GTSNPN and SVGIG (reference sequence). V shed 3 bases, J shed 4 bases, and the junction held 3 bases outside the gene matches. This CDR3 contains 13 residues. The CDR3 sequence: CAWSPTGADTQYF. The DNA of the CDR3 is TGTGCCTGGAGCCCGACAGGGGCAGATACGCAGTATTTT.

The chain carries TRBV5-1 and TRBJ2-5; D uncertain. Trimming took off 5 bases at V and 7 bases at J, with 18 bases between the two ends. The CDR3 extends over 14 amino acids. Germline CDR1 SGHRS, CDR2 YFSETQ. The CDR3 reads CASSFSGSDGTQYF. CDR3 DNA: TGCGCCAGCAGTTTCTCCGGCTCAGATGGGACCCAGTACTTC.

DNA for the CDR3: TGTGCCATCAGTGAGGGAGAAATCTCCTACAATGAGCAGTTCTTC. Protein sequence: CAISEGEISYNEQFF. The genes are TRBV10-3 and TRBJ2-1; D remains unclear. The CDR3 is 15 residues long. V was trimmed by 2 bases and J by 0 bases, leaving 8 bases between them. Germline CDR1 ENHRY, CDR2 SYGVKD.

About this clone itself: Other DNA sequences of this sample code for an identical CDR3. The genes are TRBV7-2 and TRBJ2-3; TRBD1 is a possible D gene (5 bases). The CDR3 is made up of 14 amino acids. Germline loops: CDR1 SGHTA, CDR2 FQGNSA. Trimming shortened V by 1 base and J by 2 bases, and 7 bases separated the two germline ends. DNA of the CDR3: TGTGCCAGCAGCTTAGGACAGTCCACAGATACGCAGTATTTT. Its protein product is CASSLGQSTDTQYF.

This clone showed up just a few times. This rearrangement joins TRBV7-9 to TRBJ2-1, with 7 positions matching TRBD1. With V trimmed by 7 bases and J by 4 bases, 13 bases remained unmatched. Looked up from germline, CDR1 is SEHNR and CDR2 is FQNEAQ (reference sequence). The CDR3 sequence is 16 residues long. The chain's CDR3 is CASTLGAGTEYNEQFF. In nucleotides, the CDR3 is TGTGCCAGCACCCTAGGGGCAGGGACAGAATACAATGAGCAGTTCTTC.

The rearrangement links TRBV28 to TRBJ2-3; D is ambiguous. The germline V and J ends were trimmed by 5 bases and 8 bases, with 17 bases remaining between them. CDR3 length: 14 amino acids. Germline loops: CDR1 MDHEN, CDR2 SYDVKM. The DNA for the CDR3 is TGTGCCAGCAGTCCGATACCTTCGGGTGTTACGCAGTATTTT. Its protein product is CASSPIPSGVTQYF.

This clone was found a few times. V and J are TRBV29-1 and TRBJ2-7; D may match TRBD1 or TRBD2 (6 bases each). Germline CDR1 and CDR2: SQVTM and ANQGSEA. This CDR3 has 12 amino acids. The germline V and J ends were trimmed by 4 bases and 4 bases, with 11 bases remaining between them. CDR3 nucleotides: TGCAGCGTTGCAGGAGGGGGGTACGAGCAGTACTTC. Residues: CSVAGGGYEQYF.

This clone occurred a few times. V is TRBV29-1 and J is TRBJ1-4; no clear D gene. This CDR3 comprises 14 residues. V was cut by 3 bases and J by 4 bases, with 12 bases left in between. CDR1 is SQVTM and CDR2 is ANQGSEA in the germline V gene. CDR3 loop: CSVEIGPVNEKLFF. CDR3 DNA: TGCAGCGTTGAGATCGGCCCGGTTAATGAAAAACTGTTTTTT.

This clone was counted a few times. The chain uses TRBV9 and TRBJ2-5, with a weak D call TRBD1 (6 bases). In germline, CDR1 is SGDLS, CDR2 YYNGEE. V lost 1 base and J lost 1, with 11 bases in between. This CDR3 spans 15 amino acids. The CDR3, as DNA: TGTGCCAGCAGCGTAACGACAGGCAGCCAAGAGACCCAGTACTTC. This sequence encodes CASSVTTGSQETQYF.

The chain uses TRBV7-3 and TRBJ2-5; a weak D match, TRBD2 (5 bases). CDR3 length: 12 amino acids. Germline V gene lookup returns CDR1 SGHTA and CDR2 FQGTGA. Between the trimmed V and J ends, which lost 4 bases and 7 bases, there was a span of 10 bases. Here the CDR3 reads CASSSLGGTQYF. DNA for the CDR3: TGTGCCAGCAGCTCCCTTGGAGGGACCCAGTACTTC. Filled out from reference TRBV7-3 and TRBJ2-5, the complete variable domain reads GAGVSQTPSNKVTEKGKYVELRCDPISGHTALYWYRQSLGQGPEFLIYFQGTGAADDSGLPNDRFFAVRPEGSVSTLKIQRTERGDSAVYLCASSSLGGTQYFGPGTRLLVL.

About this clone: The identical CDR3 is also encoded by other nucleotide sequences in the sample. The chain links TRBV29-1 to TRBJ2-3; perhaps TRBD1 as D (5 bases). Germline V gene lookup returns CDR1 SQVTM and CDR2 ANQGSEA. CDR3 length equals 12 residues. V was pared by 2 bases and J by 6 bases, with 9 bases between. The CDR3 DNA reads TGCAGCGTTGAATCCCCAGGGGATACGCAGTATTTT. This translates into CSVESPGDTQYF.

Details on this clone: Other DNA sequences within the sample encode an identical CDR3. This rearrangement joins TRBV20-1 to TRBJ2-1; no firm D call. Germline V gene lookup returns CDR1 DFQATT and CDR2 SNEGSKA (reference sequence). The CDR3 is 10 amino acids. V was cut by 6 bases and J by 7 bases, with 7 bases left in between. CDR3 sequence: CSARLNEQFF. DNA of the CDR3: TGCAGTGCCCGGCTGAATGAGCAGTTCTTC.

V and J are TRBV9 and TRBJ2-3; weak D call: TRBD2 (6 bases). V was clipped by 0 bases and J by 2 bases, with 13 bases between them. The CDR3 consists of 16 residues. The germline V gene has CDR1 SGDLS and CDR2 YYNGEE. CDR3 bases: TGTGCCAGCAGCGTAGTCGCCTTGGGACTCACAGATACGCAGTATTTT. The encoded protein is CASSVVALGLTDTQYF.

This clone came up a few times. The chain combines TRBV25-1 with TRBJ2-7; a weak D match, TRBD2 (5 bases). CDR3 length equals 15 residues. The V end lost 5 bases, the J end lost 0 bases, and 14 bases lay between the germline ends. CDR1 and CDR2 (germline): MGHDK, SYGVNS. CDR3: CASSFEGSSSYEQYF. The CDR3 coding sequence is TGTGCCAGCAGTTTTGAGGGCTCGAGCTCCTACGAGCAGTACTTC.

This clone was observed a handful of times. The gene calls are TRBV30 and TRBJ2-1, with TRBD1 as a possible D gene (5 bases). Trimming took 0 bases from V and 3 from J, leaving 9 bases between them. This CDR3 spans 14 amino acids. Germline CDR1 reads GTSNPN; CDR2 reads SVGIG (reference sequence). The CDR3 region has the DNA TGTGCCTGGAGTGTAACAGGTAGCTACAATGAGCAGTTCTTC. Its protein product is CAWSVTGSYNEQFF.

This sequence joins TRBV4-2 and TRBJ2-3; D remains ambiguous. Germline lookup yields CDR1 LGHNA and CDR2 YNFKEQ. The CDR3 has 13 amino acids. V lost 0 bases, J lost 4 bases, and 5 bases lay in between. The chain's CDR3 is CASSQDGPDTQYF. The CDR3 DNA reads as TGTGCCAGCAGCCAAGACGGCCCAGATACGCAGTATTTT.